The present T cell receptor (beta chain) was sequenced within a study of blood T cell repertoires in COVID-19. Whole-study context: The origin of the acute and convalescent COVID-19 samples was the United States, Italy and Spain. The cDNA or gDNA used as material had been derived from T cells, B-cell-depleted T cells, or PBMCs.

Authors' data handling: Scientists estimated how many nucleated cells there were by amplifying reference gene primers. Profiling relied on immunoSEQ multiplex PCR, and the TCRdb table lists in-frame clones only, not all of them. For V, J and clone size, that table is used; D and trimming come from the DNA. This sample carries about 59,000 clones, around 81% of them seen once, and the ten largest clones take around 30%. This clone turned up a few times. CDR1 SGHTS and CDR2 YDEGEE come from the germline V gene. V lost 4 bases and J lost 0, with 10 bases in between. The CDR3 sequence is 14 residues long.

The chain employs TRBV5-8 and TRBJ1-1; TRBD1 is a possible D gene (6 bases). This receptor was identified in a woman aged 80 or older with active or convalescent COVID-19. Sequencing used peripheral blood. The CDR3 DNA is TGTGCCAGCAGCACCGGACAGCTGAACACTGAAGCTTTCTTT. Translation gives CASSTGQLNTEAFF. Based on the CDR3 plus reference TRBV5-8 and TRBJ1-1, the full variable domain is EAGVTQSPTHLIKTRGQQATLRCSPISGHTSVYWYQQALGLGLQFLLWYDEGEERNRGNFPPRFSGRQFPNYSSELNVNALELEDSALYLCASSTGQLNTEAFFGQGTRLTVV.